This TCR beta chain was captured by sequencing in a study of CD8+ T cells in alopecia areata. Study outcomes and limitations: Patients showed less clear TCR sequence sharing than mice, possibly partly because of HLA diversity. Normal scalp showed lower clonality than lesional scalp, especially alopecia totalis/universalis. Besides other cells, scalp samples also yield sequences of resident alphabeta T cells from normal skin. Links between baseline CD8+ expansion and response need larger treated cohorts.

Treatment defined: oral pan-JAK inhibitor, 5-10 mg twice daily. Regarding this clone: No antigen is known for it.

Germline-derived CDR1 and CDR2 are SEHNR and FQNEAQ (reference sequence). The ends lost 5 bases at V and 7 bases at J; junction bases unmatched: 1. The CDR3 extends over 12 amino acids. RNA was extracted and reverse transcribed into cDNA as the sequencing template. Produced via immunoSEQ multiplex PCR; TCRdb's table is partial and in-frame only. This sample has about 120,000 clones, with about 61% found just once. The material was CD8+ T cells sorted from blood, obtained at week 4, from a patient treated with tofacitinib. The receptor's source is a human donor with alopecia areata. The V call is TRBV7-9, the J call TRBJ2-1; the match to TRBD2 covers 8 bases. CDR3 nucleotides: TGTGCCAGCAGCGGCGGGGGGAATGAGCAGTTCTTC. It specifies CASSGGGNEQFF.